The present entry profiles one T cell receptor (beta chain) with its context. Antigen specificity is unknown. The sample originates from a study of T-cell memory formation after mild COVID-19. At the level of the study: Most TCR clusters belonged to a single donor.

Study-wide results and caveats: The second-wave clones peaking on day 37 were not confirmed as SARS-CoV-2-specific. Contracting CD8+ clones were enriched in EMRA, CD4+ mainly in CM and EM.

Germline V gene sequence: CDR1 MGHRA, CDR2 YSYEKL. V was clipped by 1 base and J by 5 bases; unmatched bases: 11. CDR3 size: 17 residues. Employing constant-segment primers, 5'RACE generated TCR alpha and TCR beta cDNA libraries bearing sample barcodes and UMIs. Each CDR3 protein is one row after TCRdb ran MiXCR on the 5' RACE reads. The data show 350,000 to 450,000 distinct CDR3 sequences, around 28% seen once. This sequence originates from an adult woman who had mild COVID-19 (a few samples of this study predate the infection). Cell type and time point are not known. Source material: PBMCs or a T cell subset sorted from them (not recorded which). This sequence joins TRBV4-1 and TRBJ2-3; 8 bases map to TRBD1. As DNA, the CDR3 is TGCGCCAGCAGCCAAGGAGGAGCAGGGGGCTTTGGAGATACGCAGTATTTT. Its protein product is CASSQGGAGGFGDTQYF.